What follows are 6 T cell receptor beta chains derived from one specimen sequenced in a study of neurological immune-mediated disorders. TCRdb ran MiXCR on the 5' RACE reads and lists one entry per CDR3 protein. The sample lists approximately 52,000 distinct CDR3 sequences, approximately 3.5% occurring once. The sample taken for sequencing was PBMCs. These receptors came from a man aged 40-49 years with multiple sclerosis.

A remark on this clonotype: This clone may be a read error of a much larger clone one base away. The chain recombines TRBV4-1 with TRBJ2-7; D unresolved. Trimming stripped 1 base from V and 7 bases from J, with 14 bases between. Germline assignment: CDR1 MGHRA and CDR2 YSYEKL. CDR3 size: 14 residues. For the CDR3, the DNA is TGCGCCAGCAGCCAAGTTTTGCCCTCCGAAGAGCAGTACTTC. As protein: CASSQVLPSEEQYF.

This clonotype was detected ten times or more. The chain couples TRBV12-3 or TRBV12-4 to TRBJ1-2; D is undetermined. Trimming shortened V by 4 bases and J by 1 base, and 10 bases separated the two germline ends. This CDR3 is built from 14 residues. The CDR3 sequence is CASSSGEFNYGYTF. DNA of the CDR3: TGTGCCAGCAGTTCTGGCGAGTTTAACTATGGCTACACCTTC.

This clonotype occurred many times. The chain has TRBV9 and TRBJ2-3; D remains ambiguous. V lost 2 bases and J 2 bases, leaving 12 bases between the germline ends. CDR3 length: 15 residues. Germline loops: CDR1 SGDLS, CDR2 YYNGEE. DNA of the CDR3: TGTGCCAGCAGCGTTGTGTTGGTCGACACAGATACGCAGTATTTT. It specifies CASSVVLVDTDTQYF.

Many counts were recorded for this clonotype. This chain uses TRBV5-6 with TRBJ2-2; maybe TRBD1 (7 bases). V lost 5 bases, J lost 0 bases, and 11 bases lay in between. The CDR3 totals 15 residues. The V gene's germline CDR1 is SGHDT and CDR2 YYEEEE. CDR3 protein: CASRAGQPNTGELFF. DNA of the CDR3: TGTGCCAGCAGGGCGGGACAGCCGAACACCGGGGAGCTGTTTTTT.

This clonotype was picked up many times. The rearrangement joins TRBV5-1 to TRBJ2-3, with 9 nucleotides matching TRBD2. This CDR3 is built from 16 residues. V shed 0 bases, J shed 1 base, and the junction held 3 bases outside the gene matches. Germline lookup yields CDR1 SGHRS and CDR2 YFSETQ. CDR3 in DNA: TGCGCCAGCAGCTTGGGGTCTAGCGGGGGCACAGATACGCAGTATTTT. The encoded protein is CASSLGSSGGTDTQYF.

This clonotype came up many times. This rearrangement joins TRBV21-1 to TRBJ2-5; TRBD1, as called in the table, went unchecked against the DNA. TRBV21-1 is a recognized pseudogene. This CDR3 comprises 15 residues. DNA of the CDR3: TGTGCCAGCAGCAAGAGCCCCAGGGGTGGAGAGACCCAGTACTTC. It codes for CASSKSPRGGETQYF.